This T cell receptor (beta chain) emerged from a study of vaccination and CD4 T cells after COVID-19 (dated by TCRdb to between 2021 and 2024). Background for the entire study: Convalescent patients had a positive SARS-CoV-2 result on nasal swab PCR, and of these patients, 8 or 9 had mild disease and one had severe disease. The convalescent cohort comprised six males and four females, including two Hispanic individuals, seven Caucasians, two Asians and one multiracial person. Two doses of either the Pfizer-BioNTech BNT162b2 vaccine (n=8) or the Moderna mRNA-1273 vaccine (n=2) were administered to participants. Post-COVID blood samples were collected from convalescent patients a median of roughly 100 days after diagnosis, with a range of about 30 to 161 days. The time from the second vaccine dose to post-vaccine blood sampling had a median of roughly 72 days and ranged from about 14 to 250 days. Culture stimuli were overlapping spike peptide pools from SARS-CoV-2 and from the common cold coronaviruses HCoV-NL63, HCoV-OC43 and HCoV-229E. As controls, cultures received a CEFX viral epitope pool (the positive control), an HIV-1 Nef peptide pool (the negative control), or no peptide at all. The spike-specific CD4+ TCR repertoire was compared before and after mRNA vaccination in over nine COVID-19 convalescent patients and a handful of infection-naive healthy vaccine recipients.

The study at large found these results: Of the vaccine-specific clones in convalescent patients, 304 of 307, or nearly all, reacted only to SARS-CoV-2 spike and did not cross-react with common cold coronaviruses. The number of convalescent patients in the study was relatively small, and the study did not examine early timepoints following natural infection. The median count of SARS-CoV-2-reactive clonotypes went up from approximately 20 after infection to more than 30 after vaccination, although the change was not significant. In convalescent patients, a median roughly 87% of post-vaccine SARS-CoV-2-reactive clones were detected only after vaccination, suggesting vaccine-specific priming.

The treatment or condition tag for this specimen amounts to: roughly 11-day PBMC culture with coronavirus spike peptide pools or control peptides (ViraFEST assay). The study used the ViraFEST assay, which expanded antigen-specific T cells with peptide pools and then identified expanded clonotypes by TCR sequencing. Positive SARS-CoV-2 PCR tests in the convalescent patients dated from March to December 2020, before Alpha, Beta and Delta variants emerged in the United States. Each well held millions of PBMCs cultured in IMDM containing roughly 5% human AB serum and approximately 9.4 IU/ml IL-2, with about 9.4 ug/ml peptide pools added. On days 3 and 7, half of the culture medium was replaced with fresh IL-2-containing medium. CD4+ T cells were isolated after roughly eleven days of culture through negative selection using the EasySep CD4+ T cell isolation kit. PBMCs were separated from whole blood using Ficoll-Paque Plus gradient centrifugation and then either used fresh or cryopreserved at -140C. Each culture condition was generally run in triplicate wells.

Including the terminal cysteine and phenylalanine, the CDR3 comprises 12 residues. Only the CDR3 DNA stays, 36 bases, in frame from base 1. Relative to germline, V is 5 bases shorter and J is 7 bases shorter, with 11 bases between their ends. CDR1 and CDR2 are read off the germline V gene as SGHTA and FQGNSA. Receptor amplification or capture employed PCR. DNA from cultured CD4+ T cells was subjected to TCR sequencing with the Oncomine TCR Beta short-read assay at the Johns Hopkins FTIC core. Genomic DNA was extracted from the cultured CD4+ T cells with the QIAamp micro DNA kit. Oncomine TCR Beta libraries from cultured CD4+ T cells were pooled using unique dual indexes and sequenced on an Illumina iSeq 100. In the authors' own workflow: Non-productive sequences were filtered out, and CDR3s that did not start with C, did not end with F or W, or were shorter than 7 amino acids were discarded. Antigen-specific clonotypes were identified using the MANAFEST web application through comparison of peptide-stimulated wells with reference and other culture wells. Positive clones required FDR below 0.05, an odds ratio above 5, and productive frequency above 0.1% in at least two of three replicate wells. A clonotype was classed as cross-reactive if the clonotype showed significant expansion both in SARS-CoV-2 spike wells and in at least one common cold coronavirus spike condition. Levenshtein distances (stringdist) and unrooted phylogenetic trees (ape) in R version 3.6.1 were used to assess CDR3 homology. Using fastp at Q25 and MiXCR, TCRdb reprocessed the public reads and kept productive beta chains. Merged by CDR3 protein, the rows form single entries marked with the most common genes and DNA. It is TCRdb's table, rather than the study itself, that gives the V and J calls and clone size. The sample table holds tens of thousands of distinct CDR3 sequences, of which approximately 30% were seen once. The ten top clones hold around 12% of the sample.

Remarks on this clonotype: Its antigen target is currently unknown. Base qualities are not at hand, and no much larger clone is one base apart.

The TCR was taken from a human donor with COVID-19. The chain was built from TRBV7-2 and TRBJ1-2; a confident D gene designation cannot be given. The sequenced material came from cultured CD4+ T cells from blood. The CDR3 reads CASSARVPGYTF. The sequenced DNA: TGTGCCAGCAGCGCTCGGGTTCCTGGCTACACCTTC.